This TCR beta chain originates from a study of shared clonotypes between healthy human individuals. General study results and limits: Generally, naive subsets came out with larger estimated richness than memory subsets. Donor clonotype sharing was expected to depend on sequencing depth. Non-shared clonotypes had lower generation probabilities than clonotypes shared by all four sorted-subset donors.

CD4+ cells yielded CD45RA+ naive and CD45RA-negative memory subsets. CDR1 is SGHTA, CDR2 FQGNSA, per germline. V was pared by 7 bases and J by 5 bases, with 18 bases between. CDR3 length equals 15 residues. Data came from immunoSEQ multiplex PCR; TCRdb stores just in-frame clones and leaves some out. The data hold about 980,000 clones, with about 80% observed a single time. On this clone: Its antigen remains unknown.

The sample taken for sequencing was memory CD4+ T cells sorted from blood. Subset denoted: CD45RA-negative fraction. The TCR originated in a man younger than 35 in good health. This sequence joins TRBV7-2 and TRBJ1-3, with D possibly matching TRBD1 (5 bases). Here the CDR3 DNA reads TGTGCCAGCACACCCAGGGCCCAAATAAGAAACACCATATATTTT. Amino acids: CASTPRAQIRNTIYF.